The 18 T cell receptor beta chains listed next were all sequenced from one sample in a study of blood T cell repertoires in COVID-19. Sequencing used immunoSEQ multiplex PCR; TCRdb keeps in-frame clones, though not all of them. The sample contains about 310,000 clones, 89% of which appear only once. The sequenced sample consisted of PBMCs or T cells enriched from blood (not recorded which). These receptors all stem from a man in his sixties who had recovered from COVID-19.

The rearrangement joins TRBV5-1 to TRBJ2-1, with 7 bases identical to TRBD1. CDR1 and CDR2 from the germline V gene are SGHRS and YFSETQ. The CDR3 has 15 amino acids. Trimming removed 3 bases from V and 6 bases from J; junction bases left unmatched: 9. CDR3 protein: CASSYKTGQVNEQFF. CDR3 DNA sequence: TGCGCCAGCAGCTACAAGACAGGGCAGGTCAATGAGCAGTTCTTC.

The chain has TRBV27 and TRBJ2-5; 14 bases agree with TRBD2. The CDR3 covers 21 residues. The V and J ends lost 5 bases and 6 bases, in that order; junction bases with no gene match: 23. The germline gives CDR1 MNHEY, CDR2 SMNVEV (reference sequence). CDR3 DNA: TGTGCCAGCAGTCTAAGGCCGTCGGCCTGGGGACTAGCGGGAGTCCCCCAGACCCAGTACTTC. Encoded protein: CASSLRPSAWGLAGVPQTQYF.

The chain has TRBV4-3 and TRBJ1-2; TRBD1 agrees at 8 bases. J lost 2 bases, V lost 1 base, and 9 bases had no gene match. The CDR3 extends over 17 amino acids. Germline-derived CDR1 and CDR2 are LGHNA and YSLEER. The CDR3, as DNA: TGCGCCAGCAGCCAAGCCAGGACAGGGTGGGGGAACTATGGCTACACCTTC. It translates to CASSQARTGWGNYGYTF.

The chain recombines TRBV11-3 with TRBJ2-2, with TRBD2 matching 11 bases. V was pared by 5 bases and J by 5 bases, with 7 bases of the junction left unmatched. The CDR3 length is 16 residues. Germline V gives CDR1 SGHNT, CDR2 YENEEA. The CDR3 DNA reads as TGTGCCAGCAGCCCCGGGAGGACTAGCGGGACCGGGGAGCTGTTTTTT. Translation gives CASSPGRTSGTGELFF.

The gene calls are TRBV5-1 and TRBJ2-3; D might be TRBD2 (5 bases). Germline loops: CDR1 SGHRS, CDR2 YFSETQ. V was trimmed by 0 bases and J by 0 bases, leaving 8 bases between them. There are 15 residues in the CDR3. CDR3 protein: CASSLDLASTDTQYF. For the CDR3, the DNA is TGCGCCAGCAGCTTGGACCTAGCTAGCACAGATACGCAGTATTTT.

The gene calls are TRBV2 and TRBJ1-1; D remains ambiguous. The CDR3 is 14 amino acids. Germline V lookup: CDR1 SNHLY, CDR2 FYNNEI. Trimming stripped 6 bases from V and 9 bases from J, with 20 bases between. The CDR3 DNA follows: TGTGCCAGCAGCACTTCGGGAAGTGCGGAAAAAGCTTTCTTT. It yields the protein CASSTSGSAEKAFF.

The chain uses TRBV11-2 and TRBJ2-7; 9 nucleotides match TRBD2. V lost 5 bases, J lost 6 bases, and 11 bases stayed unmatched. The CDR3 contains 15 residues. Germline CDR1 is SGHAT and CDR2 is FQNNGV. CDR3 nucleotide sequence: TGTGCCAGCAGCACTATGGGACTAGCATCGGCCGAGCAGTACTTC. Protein sequence: CASSTMGLASAEQYF.

This chain links TRBV28 with TRBJ2-3; D gene unclear. V shed 4 bases and J shed 1 base, with 9 bases lying between them. Germline V CDR1 and CDR2: MDHEN, SYDVKM. This CDR3 is 14 amino acids long. CDR3 residues: CASSSNTGTDTQYF. The CDR3 DNA reads TGTGCCAGCAGTTCCAACACAGGCACAGATACGCAGTATTTT.

The chain carries TRBV5-4 and TRBJ2-1; the match to TRBD2 covers 10 bases. The CDR3 runs 20 residues. With 4 bases clipped from V and 5 bases from J, the junction kept 21 bases outside the gene matches. Germline V gene data show CDR1 as SGHNT and CDR2 as YYREEE (reference sequence). In DNA, the CDR3 is TGTGCCAGCAGCCCGGGACTAGCGCCATCTCCGATAAACCCGAACAATGAGCAGTTCTTC. This sequence encodes CASSPGLAPSPINPNNEQFF.

This sequence joins TRBV7-2 and TRBJ1-5; TRBD1 matches at 8 bases. This CDR3 has 16 amino acids. V lost 4 bases to trimming and J lost 4 bases; unmatched junction nucleotides: 9. Looked up from germline, CDR1 is SGHTA and CDR2 is FQGNSA. CDR3 nucleotide sequence: TGTGCCAGCAGCTCTGACGGGACAGGTCTAAATCAGCCCCAGCATTTT. Translated: CASSSDGTGLNQPQHF.

The chain employs TRBV4-2 and TRBJ2-1, with TRBD2 identical over 7 bases. V shed 3 bases, J shed 2 bases, and the junction held 7 bases outside the gene matches. This CDR3 is built from 16 residues. Germline V CDR1 and CDR2: LGHNA, YNFKEQ. The CDR3 DNA sequence: TGTGCCAGCAGCCAGAGCCCTAGCGGAGCCTACAATGAGCAGTTCTTC. Encoded protein: CASSQSPSGAYNEQFF.

This clone was observed a handful of times. V is TRBV12-3 or TRBV12-4 and J is TRBJ1-1; D uncertain. V was shortened by 10 bases and J by 2 bases, with 14 bases between the two germline ends. This CDR3 is 13 amino acids long. The CDR3 DNA reads TGTGCCACCCTAAGCGGGGTTAACACTGAAGCTTTCTTT. This sequence encodes CATLSGVNTEAFF.

V is TRBV28 and J is TRBJ2-2, with D possibly being TRBD1 (5 bases). This CDR3 contains 14 residues. CDR1 and CDR2 from the germline V gene are MDHEN and SYDVKM. The V and J ends lost 2 bases and 7 bases respectively, with 11 bases between them. CDR3: CASSLRYQGGELFF. As DNA, the CDR3 is TGTGCCAGCAGTTTAAGATATCAGGGCGGGGAGCTGTTTTTT.

The rearrangement joins TRBV9 to TRBJ1-4, with TRBD1 identical over 7 bases. The CDR3 contains 15 residues. Germline-derived CDR1 and CDR2 are SGDLS and YYNGEE. Trimming at V came to 0 bases and at J to 5 bases, leaving 4 bases not matched to a gene. CDR3 nucleotide sequence: TGTGCCAGCAGCGTAGCAGGGGGAGCGAATGAAAAACTGTTTTTT. It codes for CASSVAGGANEKLFF. Full variable domain (missing parts from reference TRBV9 and TRBJ1-4): DSGVTQTPKHLITATGQRVTLRCSPRSGDLSVYWYQQSLDQGLQFLIQYYNGEERAKGNILERFSAQQFPDLHSELNLSSLELGDSALYFCASSVAGGANEKLFFGSGTQLSVL.

This clone was recorded a few times. V is TRBV7-9 and J is TRBJ2-2; 7 nucleotides agree with TRBD1. V gave up 6 bases and J gave up 3 bases; unmatched junction bases: 10. The CDR3 consists of 16 residues. Looked up from germline, CDR1 is SEHNR and CDR2 is FQNEAQ (reference sequence). DNA of the CDR3: TGTGCCAGCAGTTCCGGACAGGCGTTCGACACCGGGGAGCTGTTTTTT. Amino acids: CASSSGQAFDTGELFF.

The chain recombines TRBV7-9 with TRBJ1-1; 9 bases are a match to TRBD1. There are 14 residues in the CDR3. J lost 10 bases, V lost 5 bases, and 11 bases had no gene match. Looked up from germline, CDR1 is SEHNR and CDR2 is FQNEAQ (reference sequence). The CDR3 sequence: CASSTQTGGGGAFF. The CDR3 DNA sequence: TGTGCCAGCAGCACACAAACAGGGGGCGGGGGAGCTTTCTTT.

The chain uses TRBV7-2 and TRBJ1-5; TRBD1 might be the D (5 bases). The germline gives CDR1 SGHTA, CDR2 FQGNSA. The CDR3 sequence is 14 residues long. V lost 5 bases to trimming and J lost 4 bases, with 12 bases between them. The CDR3 sequence is CASSQGRANQPQHF. In nucleotides, the CDR3 is TGTGCCAGCAGCCAGGGCAGAGCGAATCAGCCCCAGCATTTT.

The genes are TRBV30 and TRBJ2-1, with 12 positions matching TRBD2. The V segment lost 2 bases and the J segment 8 bases; nucleotides outside the gene matches: 31. CDR3 length equals 23 residues. CDR1 and CDR2 from the germline V gene are GTSNPN and SVGIG (reference sequence). The CDR3: CAWSKFGDSSASGRDGPRDEQFF. DNA of the CDR3: TGTGCCTGGAGTAAATTTGGCGATTCATCGGCTAGCGGGAGGGACGGACCCCGAGATGAGCAGTTCTTC.